This TCR beta chain originates from a study of T cell changes during pregnancy in multiple sclerosis. The assay was immunoSEQ multiplex PCR, and TCRdb's table has in-frame clones only and misses some. The sample records 55,000 to 85,000 clones, 80% to 95% being singletons. Trimming stripped 3 bases from V and 3 bases from J, with 8 bases between. Per the germline V gene, CDR1 is WNHNN and CDR2 is SYGVQD (reference sequence). The CDR3 runs to 14 residues. Material: CD4+ T cells from peripheral blood mononuclear cells, obtained after pregnancy. This rearrangement joins TRBV10-1 to TRBJ2-2; D unclear. This clonotype was sampled from a female donor with multiple sclerosis, enrolled in a pregnancy study. CDR3 sequence reads: CASSDGGDTGELFF. The CDR3, as DNA: TGCGCCAGCAGTGATGGCGGAGACACCGGGGAGCTGTTTTTT.